The next 9 T cell receptor beta chains were all read from a single sample in a study of T cell responses to AZD1222 COVID-19 vaccine. The repertoire was sequenced with immunoSEQ multiplex PCR; TCRdb's copy has only in-frame clones and lacks some. The data contain around 97,000 clones, around 90% of them singletons. The source was peripheral blood, collected on day 0 of AZD1222 vaccination. Receptors were obtained from an adult in good health.

The chain joins TRBV19 to TRBJ2-7; TRBD1 is a possible D gene (6 bases). In germline, CDR1 is LNHDA, CDR2 SQIVND (reference sequence). The V and J ends lost 6 bases and 3 bases respectively, with 15 bases between them. The CDR3 contains 14 residues. CDR3 sequence reads: CASSLAPGDYEQYF. The CDR3 nucleotides read TGTGCCAGTAGCTTGGCCCCAGGGGACTACGAGCAGTACTTC.

This clone was picked up a small number of times. This chain links TRBV7-9 with TRBJ1-4; 7 bases fit TRBD1. Per the germline V gene, CDR1 is SEHNR and CDR2 is FQNEAQ (reference sequence). Unmatched junction bases numbered 9, after V lost 8 bases and J lost 0 bases. There are 16 residues in the CDR3. DNA of the CDR3: TGTGCCAGCCGCTCCACAGGGGCGGCAACTAATGAAAAACTGTTTTTT. This gives the protein CASRSTGAATNEKLFF.

The V call is TRBV10-3, the J call TRBJ2-7, with 8 bases fitting TRBD1. V lost 7 bases to trimming and J lost 4 bases; unmatched junction nucleotides: 6. This CDR3 spans 13 amino acids. CDR1 ENHRY and CDR2 SYGVKD come from the germline V gene. CDR3 protein: CAITGQGSYEQYF. The CDR3 DNA reads as TGTGCCATCACCGGACAGGGATCTTACGAGCAGTACTTC.

This clone has only one observation. The V gene is TRBV21-1, the J gene TRBJ2-1; the table calls TRBD2, which could not be checked here. TRBV21-1 is deemed a pseudogene. This CDR3 comprises 17 residues. The CDR3 DNA is TGTGCCAGCAGCACCAACCTTAGCGGGAGCTCCTACAATGAGCAGTTCTTC. Translated, it gives CASSTNLSGSSYNEQFF.

The genes are TRBV19 and TRBJ1-2; a weak D match, TRBD1 (5 bases). This CDR3 is built from 14 residues. Trimming cost V 9 bases and J 0 bases, with 14 bases left between them. Looked up from germline, CDR1 is LNHDA and CDR2 is SQIVND (reference sequence). The CDR3 sequence: CASSEVGANYGYTF. CDR3 nucleotides: TGTGCCAGCTCCGAGGTGGGGGCTAACTATGGCTACACCTTC.

This rearrangement joins TRBV6-5 to TRBJ2-7, with 8 bases lining up with TRBD1. V gave up 7 bases and J gave up 7 bases; unmatched junction bases: 12. The CDR3 is 14 amino acids. The germline V gene has CDR1 MNHEY and CDR2 SVGAGI. Here the CDR3 reads CASTRDRPGGEQYF. As DNA, the CDR3 is TGTGCCAGCACCAGGGACAGGCCGGGTGGGGAGCAGTACTTC.

The gene calls are TRBV6-5 and TRBJ1-1; perhaps TRBD1 as D (6 bases). The ends were cut back, 7 bases at V and 1 base at J, with 10 bases in the middle. The CDR3 length is 13 residues. Germline-derived CDR1 and CDR2 are MNHEY and SVGAGI. The CDR3 loop is CASNRGQNTEAFF. CDR3 bases: TGTGCCAGCAACCGGGGACAGAACACTGAAGCTTTCTTT.

DNA for the CDR3: TGTGCCAGCAGTGCCTGGGGGACAGGGGGCGCGAATGAGCAGTTCTTC. Its translation: CASSAWGTGGANEQFF. The rearrangement joins TRBV25-1 to TRBJ2-1, with 12 bases lining up with TRBD1. Germline CDR1 is MGHDK and CDR2 is SYGVNS. V trimming: 4 bases; J trimming: 7 bases; junction bases outside the gene matches: 8. The CDR3 is made up of 16 amino acids.

This chain joins TRBV4-3 and TRBJ2-3, with TRBD1 matching 8 bases. Germline trimming cut 2 bases from V and 11 bases from J; bases unmatched to any gene: 6. This CDR3 spans 13 amino acids. CDR1 and CDR2 (germline): LGHNA, YSLEER. In DNA, the CDR3 is TGCGCCAGCAGCCAATTAAATGGACAGGGGCAGTATTTT. Its protein is CASSQLNGQGQYF.